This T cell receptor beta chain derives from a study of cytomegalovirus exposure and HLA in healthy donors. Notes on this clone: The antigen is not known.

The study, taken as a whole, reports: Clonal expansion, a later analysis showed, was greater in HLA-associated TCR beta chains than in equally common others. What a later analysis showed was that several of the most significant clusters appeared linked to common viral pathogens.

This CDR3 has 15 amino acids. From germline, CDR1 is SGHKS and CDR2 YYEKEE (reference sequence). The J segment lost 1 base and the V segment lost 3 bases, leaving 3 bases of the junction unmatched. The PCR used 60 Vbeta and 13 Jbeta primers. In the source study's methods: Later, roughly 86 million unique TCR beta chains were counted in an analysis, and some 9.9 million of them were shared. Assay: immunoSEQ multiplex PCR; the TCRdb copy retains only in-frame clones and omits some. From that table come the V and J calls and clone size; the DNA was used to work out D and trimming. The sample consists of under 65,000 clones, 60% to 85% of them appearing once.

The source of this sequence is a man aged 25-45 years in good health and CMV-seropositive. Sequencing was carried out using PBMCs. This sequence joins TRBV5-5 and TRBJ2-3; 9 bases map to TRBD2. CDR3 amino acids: CASSSLAGGTDTQYF. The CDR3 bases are TGTGCCAGCAGCTCCTTAGCGGGGGGCACAGATACGCAGTATTTT.